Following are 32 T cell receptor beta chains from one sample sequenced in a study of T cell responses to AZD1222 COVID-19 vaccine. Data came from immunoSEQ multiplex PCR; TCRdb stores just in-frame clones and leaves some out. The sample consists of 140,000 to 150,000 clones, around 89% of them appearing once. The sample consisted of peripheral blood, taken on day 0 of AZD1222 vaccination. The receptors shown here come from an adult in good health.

CDR3 region: CASIRALGNNSPLHF. The CDR3, as DNA: TGTGCCAGCATCCGGGCCCTGGGGAATAATTCACCCCTCCACTTT. V usage is TRBV28 and J usage is TRBJ1-6, with D uncertain. Trimming removed 7 bases from V and 5 bases from J, with 15 bases in between. Germline V gene data show CDR1 as MDHEN and CDR2 as SYDVKM. This CDR3 has 15 amino acids.

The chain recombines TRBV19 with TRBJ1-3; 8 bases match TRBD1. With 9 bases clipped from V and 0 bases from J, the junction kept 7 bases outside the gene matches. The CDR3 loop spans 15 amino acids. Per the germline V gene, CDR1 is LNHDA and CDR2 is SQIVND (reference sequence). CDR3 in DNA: TGTGCCAGCCAAGCGGACAGGGTCTCTGGAAACACCATATATTTT. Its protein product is CASQADRVSGNTIYF.

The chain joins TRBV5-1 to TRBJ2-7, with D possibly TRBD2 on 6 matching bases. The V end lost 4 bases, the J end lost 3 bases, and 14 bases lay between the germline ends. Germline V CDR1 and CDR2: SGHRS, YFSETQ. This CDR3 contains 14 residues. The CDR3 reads CASSPGDSDYEQYF. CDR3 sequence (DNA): TGCGCCAGCAGCCCCGGGGACTCGGACTACGAGCAGTACTTC.

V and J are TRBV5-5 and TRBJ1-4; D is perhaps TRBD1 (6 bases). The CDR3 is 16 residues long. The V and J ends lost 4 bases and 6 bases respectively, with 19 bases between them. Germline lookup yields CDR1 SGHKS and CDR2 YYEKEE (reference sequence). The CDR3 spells CASSIWDKQLHEKLFF. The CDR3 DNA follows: TGTGCCAGCAGCATATGGGACAAGCAGCTGCATGAAAAACTGTTTTTT.

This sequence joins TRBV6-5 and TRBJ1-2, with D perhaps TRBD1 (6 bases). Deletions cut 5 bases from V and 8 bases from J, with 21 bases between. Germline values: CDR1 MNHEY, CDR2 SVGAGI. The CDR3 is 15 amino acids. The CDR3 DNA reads TGTGCCAGCAGTCCCCTGGACAGTATCCGACGGGGCTACACCTTC. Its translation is CASSPLDSIRRGYTF.

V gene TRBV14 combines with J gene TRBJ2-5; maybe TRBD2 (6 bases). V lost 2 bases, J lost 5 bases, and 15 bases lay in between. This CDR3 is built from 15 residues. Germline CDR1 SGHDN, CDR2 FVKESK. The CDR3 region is CASSQWGFGGETQYF. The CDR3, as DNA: TGTGCCAGCAGCCAATGGGGCTTCGGAGGGGAGACCCAGTACTTC.

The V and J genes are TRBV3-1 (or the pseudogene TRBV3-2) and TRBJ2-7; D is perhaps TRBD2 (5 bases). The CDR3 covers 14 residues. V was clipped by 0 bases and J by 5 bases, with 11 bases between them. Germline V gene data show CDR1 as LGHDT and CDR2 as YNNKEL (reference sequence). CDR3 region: CASSQDSPRDEQYF. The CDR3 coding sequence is TGTGCCAGCAGCCAAGATTCTCCGCGGGACGAGCAGTACTTC.

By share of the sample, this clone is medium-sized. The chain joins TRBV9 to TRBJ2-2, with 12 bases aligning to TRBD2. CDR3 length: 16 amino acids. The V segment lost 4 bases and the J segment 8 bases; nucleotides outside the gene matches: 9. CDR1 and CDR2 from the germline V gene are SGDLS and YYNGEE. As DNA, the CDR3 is TGTGCCAGCAGCCCGGGGAGGACTAGCGGGACAGGGGAGCTGTTTTTT. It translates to CASSPGRTSGTGELFF.

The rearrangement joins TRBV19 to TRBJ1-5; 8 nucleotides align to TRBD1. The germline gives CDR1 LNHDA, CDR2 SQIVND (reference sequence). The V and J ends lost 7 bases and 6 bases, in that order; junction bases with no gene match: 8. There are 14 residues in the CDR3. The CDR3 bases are TGTGCCAGTACCCCTGGGGACAGGCTTCAGCCCCAGCATTTT. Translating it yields CASTPGDRLQPQHF.

The CDR3 region has the DNA TGTGCCATCAAAGAATCGGGACTAGCGGGAGCCGAGCAGTTCTTC. This codes for CAIKESGLAGAEQFF. This chain uses TRBV10-3 with TRBJ2-1; TRBD2 matches at 14 bases. The germline gives CDR1 ENHRY, CDR2 SYGVKD. After removal of 7 bases from V and 10 bases from J, the junction contained 9 bases not matched to a gene. This CDR3 contains 15 residues.

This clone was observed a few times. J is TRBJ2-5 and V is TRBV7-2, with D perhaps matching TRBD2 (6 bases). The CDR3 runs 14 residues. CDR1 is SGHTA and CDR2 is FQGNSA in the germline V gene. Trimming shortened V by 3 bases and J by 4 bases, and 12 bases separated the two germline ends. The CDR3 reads CASSFGTGGETQYF. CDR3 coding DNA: TGTGCCAGCAGCTTCGGGACTGGGGGAGAGACCCAGTACTTC.

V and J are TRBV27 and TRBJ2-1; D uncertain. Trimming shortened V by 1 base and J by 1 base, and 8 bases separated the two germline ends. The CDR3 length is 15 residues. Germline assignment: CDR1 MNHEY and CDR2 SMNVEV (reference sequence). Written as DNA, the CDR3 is TGTGCCAGCAGTTTATACCTGGGTTCCTACAATGAGCAGTTCTTC. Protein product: CASSLYLGSYNEQFF.

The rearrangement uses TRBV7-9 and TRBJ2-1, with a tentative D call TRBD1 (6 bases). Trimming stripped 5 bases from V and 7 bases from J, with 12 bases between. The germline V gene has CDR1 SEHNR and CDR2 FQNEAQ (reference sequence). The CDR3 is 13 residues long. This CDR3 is CASSPWGPNEQFF. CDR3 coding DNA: TGTGCCAGCAGCCCCTGGGGGCCGAATGAGCAGTTCTTC.

CDR3 loop: CATSVQPNYGYTF. The CDR3 DNA follows: TGTGCCACCAGTGTGCAACCCAACTATGGCTACACCTTC. The chain links TRBV24-1 to TRBJ1-2, with no clear D. This CDR3 contains 13 residues. V lost 5 bases, J lost 2 bases, and 8 bases lay in between. The germline V gene encodes CDR1 KGHDR and CDR2 SFDVKD.

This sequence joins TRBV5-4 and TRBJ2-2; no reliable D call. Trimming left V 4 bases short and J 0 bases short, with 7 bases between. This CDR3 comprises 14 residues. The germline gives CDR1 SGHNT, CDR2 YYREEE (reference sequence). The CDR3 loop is CASSPTSNTGELFF. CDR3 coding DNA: TGTGCCAGCAGCCCAACTTCGAACACCGGGGAGCTGTTTTTT.

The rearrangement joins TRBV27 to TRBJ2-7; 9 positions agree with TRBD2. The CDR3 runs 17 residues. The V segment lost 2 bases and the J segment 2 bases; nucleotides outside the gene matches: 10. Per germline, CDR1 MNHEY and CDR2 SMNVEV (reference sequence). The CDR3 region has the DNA TGTGCCAGCAGTTTACTGTCCCCTAGCGGGACGACCTACGAGCAGTACTTC. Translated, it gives CASSLLSPSGTTYEQYF.

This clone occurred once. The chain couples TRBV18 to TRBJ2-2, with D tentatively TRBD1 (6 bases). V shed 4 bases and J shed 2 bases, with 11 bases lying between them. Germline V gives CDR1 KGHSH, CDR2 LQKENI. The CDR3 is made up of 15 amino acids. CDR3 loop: CASSLRQVNTGELFF. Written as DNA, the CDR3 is TGTGCCAGCTCACTCAGACAGGTCAACACCGGGGAGCTGTTTTTT.

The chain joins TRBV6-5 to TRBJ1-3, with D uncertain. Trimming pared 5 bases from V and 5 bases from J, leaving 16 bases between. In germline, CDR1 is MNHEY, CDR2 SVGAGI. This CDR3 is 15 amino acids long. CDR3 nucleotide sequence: TGTGCCAGCAGTCCGGGGTCTCTTTTCAGAAACACCATATATTTT. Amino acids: CASSPGSLFRNTIYF.

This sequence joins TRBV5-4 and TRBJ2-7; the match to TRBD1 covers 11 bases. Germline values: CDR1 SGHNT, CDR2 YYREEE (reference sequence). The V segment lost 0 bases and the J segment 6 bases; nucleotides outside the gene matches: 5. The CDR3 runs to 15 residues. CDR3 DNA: TGTGCCAGCAGCTTGGGGGGGACAGGGGGAGTCGAGCAGTACTTC. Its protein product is CASSLGGTGGVEQYF. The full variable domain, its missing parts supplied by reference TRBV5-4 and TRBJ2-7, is ETGVTQSPTHLIKTRGQQVTLRCSSQSGHNTVSWYQQALGQGPQFIFQYYREEENGRGNFPPRFSGLQFPNYSSELNVNALELDDSALYLCASSLGGTGGVEQYFGPGTRLTVT.

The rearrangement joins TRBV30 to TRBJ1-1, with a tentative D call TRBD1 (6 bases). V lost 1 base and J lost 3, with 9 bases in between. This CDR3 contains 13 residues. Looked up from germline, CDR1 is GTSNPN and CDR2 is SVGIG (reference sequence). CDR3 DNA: TGTGCCTGGAGTGCCCAGGGGTACACTGAAGCTTTCTTT. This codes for CAWSAQGYTEAFF. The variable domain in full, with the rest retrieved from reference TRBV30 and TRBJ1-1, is SQTIHQWPATLVQPVGSPLSLECTVEGTSNPNLYWYRQAAGRGLQLLFYSVGIGQISSEVPQNLSASRPQDRQFILSSKKLLLSDSGFYLCAWSAQGYTEAFFGQGTRLTVV.

CDR3 DNA: TGTGCCAGCAGCGCCGGACTAGCGGGAATCTACGAGCAGTACTTC. Protein sequence: CASSAGLAGIYEQYF. The chain joins TRBV9 to TRBJ2-7, with 12 positions matching TRBD2. The V gene end was trimmed by 3 bases and the J gene end by 3 bases; junction bases not matched to a gene: 4. Germline V gives CDR1 SGDLS, CDR2 YYNGEE. CDR3 length: 15 amino acids.

The CDR3 region is CATGTVLERASVMGDTQYF. CDR3 nucleotides: TGTGCCACCGGGACAGTGCTAGAAAGGGCTAGCGTCATGGGCGATACGCAGTATTTT. The rearrangement uses TRBV9 and TRBJ2-3, with D tentatively TRBD1 (7 bases). The CDR3 has 19 residues. V shed 9 bases and J shed 6 bases, with 35 bases lying between them. The germline gives CDR1 SGDLS, CDR2 YYNGEE.

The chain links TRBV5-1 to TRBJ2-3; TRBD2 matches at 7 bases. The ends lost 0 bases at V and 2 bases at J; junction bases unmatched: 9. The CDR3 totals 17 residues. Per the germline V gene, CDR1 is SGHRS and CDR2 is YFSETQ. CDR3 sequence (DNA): TGCGCCAGCAGCTTGGCCCGGGGCGGGAGTAACACAGATACGCAGTATTTT. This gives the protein CASSLARGGSNTDTQYF.

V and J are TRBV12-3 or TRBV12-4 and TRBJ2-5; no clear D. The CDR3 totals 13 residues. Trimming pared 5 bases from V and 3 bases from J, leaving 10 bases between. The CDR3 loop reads CASSTKGKETQYF. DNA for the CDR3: TGTGCCAGCAGTACGAAGGGTAAAGAGACCCAGTACTTC.

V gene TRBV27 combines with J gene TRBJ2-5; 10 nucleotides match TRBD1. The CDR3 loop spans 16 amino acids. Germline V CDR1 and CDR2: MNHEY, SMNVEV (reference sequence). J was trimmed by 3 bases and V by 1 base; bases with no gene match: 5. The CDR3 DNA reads TGTGCCAGCAGTTTATGGTGGGACAGGGGCAAAGAGACCCAGTACTTC. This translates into CASSLWWDRGKETQYF.

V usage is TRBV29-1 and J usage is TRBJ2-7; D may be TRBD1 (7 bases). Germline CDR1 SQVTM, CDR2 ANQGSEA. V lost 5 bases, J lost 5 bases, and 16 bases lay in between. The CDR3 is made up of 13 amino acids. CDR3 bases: TGCAGCGTTCAAAGGGGGCCGGGGGACGAGCAGTACTTC. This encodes CSVQRGPGDEQYF.

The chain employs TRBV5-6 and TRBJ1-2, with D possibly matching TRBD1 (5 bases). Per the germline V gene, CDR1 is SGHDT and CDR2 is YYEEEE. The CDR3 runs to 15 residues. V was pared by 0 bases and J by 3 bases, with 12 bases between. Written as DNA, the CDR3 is TGTGCCAGCAGCTTGGCCCTGGACATCTACTATGGCTACACCTTC. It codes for CASSLALDIYYGYTF.

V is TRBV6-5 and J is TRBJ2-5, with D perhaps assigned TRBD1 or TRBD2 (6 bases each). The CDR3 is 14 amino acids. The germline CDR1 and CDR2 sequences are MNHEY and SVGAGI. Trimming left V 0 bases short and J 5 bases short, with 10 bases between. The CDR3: CASSYSGGLETQYF. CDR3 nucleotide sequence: TGTGCCAGCAGTTACTCGGGGGGCTTGGAGACCCAGTACTTC.

DNA of the CDR3: TGTGCCAGCAGCCAAGACGGGGGTTCTGGGGCCAACGTCCTGACTTTC. The encoded protein is CASSQDGGSGANVLTF. V usage is TRBV3-1 (or the pseudogene TRBV3-2) and J usage is TRBJ2-6, with a tentative D call TRBD2 (6 bases). Germline V gene data show CDR1 as LGHDT and CDR2 as YNNKEL (reference sequence). The CDR3 is 16 residues long. V lost 0 bases, J lost 1 base, and 7 bases lay in between.

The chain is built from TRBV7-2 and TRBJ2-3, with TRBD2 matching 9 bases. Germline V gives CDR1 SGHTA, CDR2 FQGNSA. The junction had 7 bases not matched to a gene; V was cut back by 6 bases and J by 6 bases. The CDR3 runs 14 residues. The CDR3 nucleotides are TGTGCCAGCAGACTTGGACTAGCGATTGATACGCAGTATTTT. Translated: CASRLGLAIDTQYF.

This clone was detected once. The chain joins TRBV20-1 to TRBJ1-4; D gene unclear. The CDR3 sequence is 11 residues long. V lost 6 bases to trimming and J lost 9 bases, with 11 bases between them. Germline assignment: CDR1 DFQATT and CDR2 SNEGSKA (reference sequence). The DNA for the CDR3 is TGCAGTGCCCCGGAGTACCAAAAACTGTTTTTT. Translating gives CSAPEYQKLFF.

In DNA form, the CDR3 reads TGTGCCAGCAGTTCTGCACAGGGATTAGGCTACACCTTC. Translated, it gives CASSSAQGLGYTF. This rearrangement joins TRBV6-5 to TRBJ1-2, with a tentative D call TRBD1 (6 bases). The CDR3 extends over 13 amino acids. Germline loops: CDR1 MNHEY, CDR2 SVGAGI. The V and J ends lost 4 bases and 8 bases respectively, with 14 bases between them.